This entry features one TCR beta chain sequence. Its specificity is not known. The CDR3 runs to 15 residues. The trim removed 6 bases at V and 9 bases at J, leaving 9 bases unmatched. Germline loops: CDR1 SGHTA, CDR2 FQGTGA. This sample is part of a study of metastatic and nonmetastatic thyroid tumors. General study results and limits: Benign nodules were reported to have significantly lower TCR beta diversity than malignant thyroid tumors, in blood and tumor.

Original processing methods: What underpinned the distant-metastasis classifier for papillary thyroid cancer was the set of CDR3 differences across clinicopathological groups. TCRdb re-clonotyped the PCR reads via MiXCR. In this record, the V and J calls reflect TCRdb's handling and not the investigators' own analysis. The data show tens of thousands of clones, 25% to 30% seen once. No patient received treatment before thyroid surgery. The chain is built from TRBV7-3 and TRBJ1-6; 9 bases align to TRBD1. The sample comprised blood. This receptor was taken from a female donor with papillary thyroid cancer or a benign thyroid nodule (not recorded which). Some clones in this sample may be carry-over from other donors' samples. CDR3 sequence reads: CASSETGGLGSPLHF. CDR3 nucleotides: TGTGCCAGCAGTGAAACAGGGGGCTTAGGTTCACCCCTCCACTTT.